What follows are 2 T cell receptor beta chains derived from one specimen sequenced in a study of breast tumors, draining lymph nodes, adjacent tissues. TCRdb redid the calling of the multiplex PCR reads with MiXCR, one entry per CDR3 protein. The data hold 200,000 or so distinct CDR3 sequences, with roughly 31% observed a single time. The lymph nodes were axillary draining lymph nodes from breast cancer patients. The specimen sequenced was axillary lymph node tissue. The source of these receptors is a female donor with breast cancer. Some clones in this sample may be carry-over from other donors' samples.

This clonotype was detected a few times. Given a much more abundant clone one base away, this may be a read error. The J gene is TRBJ2-7, the V gene TRBV20-1; D remains unclear. The CDR3 is made up of 11 amino acids. The V gene's germline CDR1 is DFQATT and CDR2 SNEGSKA (reference sequence). CDR3 residues: CSATDGYEQSF. The CDR3 DNA reads as TGCAGTGCCACCGACGGTTACGAGCAGTCCTTC.

As to this clonotype: It is unclear where the CDR3 begins or ends on the DNA, so no DNA is shown, and the CDR3 is as TCRdb lists it. The V and J genes are TRBV7-9 and TRBJ2-1; no check of the table's D call, TRBD1, against the DNA was made. Germline values: CDR1 SEHNR, CDR2 FQNEAQ (reference sequence). Inclusive of both ends, the CDR3 amounts to 20 amino acids. Here the CDR3 reads CASSIYLCSVHRGVYNEQFF.